The entry below gives a single T cell receptor beta chain sequence along with its context. Its cognate antigen is unknown. The record originates from a study of long-term antiretroviral therapy in people with HIV. Study findings and constraints: Someone took the blood between 2004 and 2017, maybe while older ART regimens were in use.

Survey-level resolution applied to immunoSEQ assay v3.0. Repertoires were generated with immunoSEQ multiplex PCR, while TCRdb's copy carries only in-frame clones and drops some. This sample yields approximately 28,000 clones, of which less than 90% are seen a single time; roughly 1% belongs to the top ten. The TCR originated in a man in his forties or fifties with HIV. The specimen comprised unsorted PBMCs, sampled 2 years after starting antiretroviral therapy.

The CDR3: CASRGTISYEQYF. CDR3 DNA sequence: TGTGCCAGCAGGGGGACAATCTCCTACGAGCAGTACTTC. The chain uses TRBV6-5 and TRBJ2-7; D perhaps matches TRBD1 (6 bases). Trimming left V 6 bases short and J 0 bases short, with 9 bases between. CDR3 length: 13 amino acids. Germline-derived CDR1 and CDR2 are MNHEY and SVGAGI.